This T cell receptor (beta chain) was sequenced in a study of tumor-infiltrating lymphocytes in localized non-small cell lung cancer. Study-wide background: The cohort mixed smokers and never-smokers, several histologies, and some post-neoadjuvant-chemotherapy samples. Each patient gave resected tumor and non-adjacent uninvolved lung tissue.

Sequenced by immunoSEQ multiplex PCR; TCRdb stores in-frame clones only, minus some. The sample yields about 16,000 clones, over 70% seen once. Germline V lookup: CDR1 SGHRS, CDR2 YFSETQ. V lost 3 bases and J 1 base, leaving 9 bases between the germline ends. The CDR3 length is 14 residues. The TCR comes from a human donor with non-small cell lung cancer. The rearrangement uses TRBV5-1 and TRBJ2-3; D gene ambiguous. Sequenced: lung tumor tissue. CDR3: CASSSQKGTDTQYF. The CDR3 nucleotides are TGCGCCAGCAGCTCCCAGAAGGGCACAGATACGCAGTATTTT.